The sequence of this T cell receptor (beta chain) was determined in a study of control samples from healthy donors and cancer patients. Produced via immunoSEQ multiplex PCR; TCRdb's table is partial and in-frame only. The sample contains around 250,000 clones, roughly 82% of which appear only once. The germline V gene has CDR1 ENHRY and CDR2 SYGVKD. V shed 2 bases and J shed 4 bases, with 11 bases lying between them. CDR3 size: 14 residues. This TCR came from a woman aged 55 to 70 with lung cancer. What was sequenced was PBMCs. The J gene is TRBJ1-2, the V gene TRBV10-3; D gene unclear. The CDR3 protein is CAISENRLSYGYTF. CDR3 DNA: TGTGCCATCAGTGAGAACAGACTCTCCTATGGCTACACCTTC.